This T cell receptor (beta chain) was recorded in a study of blood T cell repertoires in COVID-19. Researchers sorted participants into cohorts using their self-reported clinical history. Authors' data handling: Amplifying reference gene primers gave estimates of nucleated cell counts. The data were produced by immunoSEQ multiplex PCR, yet TCRdb's version contains in-frame clones alone and is incomplete. V, J and clone size were drawn from that table, and D and trimming were deduced from the DNA. The sample carries roughly 74,000 clones, around 89% recorded once. CDR3 length: 17 amino acids. The V gene's germline CDR1 is MNHEY and CDR2 SMNVEV (reference sequence). V lost 1 base and J lost 5; bases outside the gene matches: 5.

The specimen was PBMCs or T cells enriched from blood (not recorded which). J is TRBJ2-7 and V is TRBV27, with 16 nucleotides matching TRBD2. The TCR was taken from a woman in her fifties or sixties with acute COVID-19. CDR3 sequence: CASSLLGTSGRVHEQYF. The CDR3 DNA follows: TGTGCCAGCAGTTTATTAGGGACTAGCGGGAGGGTCCACGAGCAGTACTTC.